Listed below are T cell receptor beta chains from one sample, sequenced in a study of neurological immune-mediated disorders. A single record per CDR3 protein comes from TCRdb applying MiXCR to the 5' RACE reads. The sample lists nearly 30,000 distinct CDR3 sequences, about a sixth seen once, with around 5% in the top ten. Sample: CD4+ T cells from blood. Receptors originate from a female donor with HTLV-1-associated myelopathy (HAM/TSP). Each CDR3 is given with its conserved first and last residue. The D gene is left open where the match is weak. Clone size reads once, few, many, or a class if the clone is expanded.

V	D	J	size	CDR3	DNA
TRBV5-6	NA	TRBJ2-7	many	CASSLDRGALSSYEQYF	TGTGCCAGCAGCTTGGACCGGGGGGCCCTGAGCTCCTACGAGCAGTACTTC
TRBV7-2	TRBD2	TRBJ2-7	many	CASSWTSAYEQYF	TGTGCCAGCAGCTGGACTAGTGCCTACGAGCAGTACTTC
TRBV20-1	TRBD1	TRBJ2-3	many	CSASGDRGSSGTQYF	TGCAGTGCTAGTGGGGACAGGGGGAGCTCGGGTACGCAGTATTTT
TRBV20-1	NA	TRBJ2-5	many	CSARDLEQRETQYF	TGCAGTGCTAGAGATCTTGAACAGCGAGAGACCCAGTACTTC
TRBV4-3	NA	TRBJ2-7	many	CASSQDLYYEQYF	TGCGCCAGCAGCCAAGATCTCTATTACGAGCAGTACTTC
TRBV5-5	NA	TRBJ2-5	many	CASSLQQGQETQYF	TGTGCCAGCAGCCTGCAACAGGGTCAAGAGACCCAGTACTTC
TRBV7-2	TRBD2	TRBJ2-1	many	CASSLSGGRYNEQFF	TGTGCCAGCAGCTTAAGCGGGGGGCGATACAATGAGCAGTTCTTC
TRBV5-1	NA	TRBJ2-5	many	CASRQGLPNTQYF	TGCGCCAGCAGACAGGGACTTCCGAATACCCAGTACTTC
TRBV2	NA	TRBJ2-5	many	CASSEQHETQYF	TGTGCCAGCAGTGAACAGCACGAGACCCAGTACTTC
TRBV20-1	TRBD2	TRBJ2-7	many	CSATKRGAGNEQYF	TGCAGTGCTACAAAGCGGGGGGCGGGAAACGAGCAGTACTTC
TRBV20-1	NA	TRBJ2-5	many	CSAREDRAQETQYF	TGCAGTGCTAGAGAGGACAGAGCCCAAGAGACCCAGTACTTC
TRBV7-9	NA	TRBJ2-3	many	CASNDGGTDTQYF	TGTGCCAGCAACGACGGGGGAACAGATACGCAGTATTTT
TRBV5-1	TRBD2	TRBJ2-5	many	CASSQGLAGLETQYF	TGCGCCAGCAGCCAAGGACTAGCGGGGTTGGAGACCCAGTACTTC
TRBV7-2	TRBD2	TRBJ2-1	many	CASSLGGGRYNEQFF	TGTGCCAGCAGCTTAGGCGGGGGTCGCTACAATGAGCAGTTCTTC
TRBV7-8	TRBD1	TRBJ1-4	many	CASSLGQGDEKLFF	TGTGCCAGCAGCTTGGGACAGGGAGATGAAAAACTGTTTTTT
TRBV20-1	TRBD1	TRBJ1-6	many	CSASQGTNSPLHF	TGCAGTGCCTCACAGGGGACAAATTCACCCCTCCACTTT